Each of the 18 T cell receptor beta chains below was sequenced from the same sample in a study of PD-1 blockade in classical Hodgkin lymphoma. Each patient relapsed following autologous stem cell transplantation, and prior brentuximab vedotin exposure differed. The protocol was immunoSEQ multiplex PCR, while the TCRdb copy is restricted to in-frame clones and leaves out a portion. The sample holds around 13,000 clones, 82% seen once. The input for sequencing was peripheral blood mononuclear cells (PBMCs), taken at baseline. These receptors originate from a human donor with classical Hodgkin lymphoma.

CDR3 sequence (DNA): TGTGCCAGCAGCCAAGATCTCGGACGGTTCTCTGGAAACACCATATATTTT. It codes for CASSQDLGRFSGNTIYF. V usage is TRBV14 and J usage is TRBJ1-3; no definite D call. CDR3 length: 17 residues. The germline CDR1 and CDR2 sequences are SGHDN and FVKESK. V was cut by 0 bases and J by 0 bases, with 12 bases left in between. Based on the CDR3 plus reference TRBV14 and TRBJ1-3, the full variable domain is EAGVTQFPSHSVIEKGQTVTLRCDPISGHDNLYWYRRVMGKEIKFLLHFVKESKQDESGMPNNRFLAERTGGTYSTLKVQPAELEDSGVYFCASSQDLGRFSGNTIYFGEGSWLTVV.

The chain joins TRBV7-6 to TRBJ2-5, with TRBD2 as a possible D gene (6 bases). Per the germline V gene, CDR1 is SGHVS and CDR2 is FNYEAQ. V was pared by 4 bases and J by 5 bases, with 17 bases between. The CDR3 totals 15 residues. The CDR3 DNA reads TGTGCCAGCAGCTCGAATGGACTAAAAGGGGAGACCCAGTACTTC. Protein product: CASSSNGLKGETQYF.

This chain joins TRBV9 and TRBJ2-7; D not certain. Germline assignment: CDR1 SGDLS and CDR2 YYNGEE. Trimming removed 7 bases from V and 2 bases from J, with 16 bases in between. The CDR3 loop spans 14 amino acids. The CDR3 DNA sequence: TGTGCCAGCGGCGGTGGTCCTCTTACCTACGAGCAGTACTTC. Amino acid sequence: CASGGGPLTYEQYF.

V usage is TRBV7-9 and J usage is TRBJ2-5, with D uncertain. The CDR3 totals 12 residues. Germline CDR1 reads SEHNR; CDR2 reads FQNEAQ (reference sequence). With 6 bases removed from V and 4 bases from J, the gap between germline ends came to 9 bases. The CDR3 coding sequence is TGTGCCAGCAGTCCTTTGGGAGAGACCCAGTACTTC. Protein product: CASSPLGETQYF.

A single count supports this clone. The genes are TRBV9 and TRBJ2-1, with a weak D call TRBD1 (6 bases). Trimming shortened V by 0 bases and J by 9 bases, and 16 bases separated the two germline ends. The CDR3 is 15 amino acids. CDR1 and CDR2 from the germline V gene are SGDLS and YYNGEE. The DNA of the CDR3 is TGTGCCAGCAGCGTAGCAACCAGGGGTACGCGTGAGCAGTTCTTC. It translates to CASSVATRGTREQFF.

CDR3 in DNA: TGTGCCATACTCGGGACAGGGGCCTACAATGAGCAGTTCTTC. Amino acids: CAILGTGAYNEQFF. The chain links TRBV10-3 to TRBJ2-1; 10 bases map to TRBD1. The CDR3 extends over 14 amino acids. Unmatched junction bases numbered 4, after V lost 9 bases and J lost 2 bases. CDR1 and CDR2 (germline): ENHRY, SYGVKD.

This chain links TRBV27 with TRBJ2-7, with D perhaps matching TRBD1 or TRBD2 (5 bases each). CDR1 and CDR2 from the germline V gene are MNHEY and SMNVEV (reference sequence). The length of the CDR3 is 15 residues. V dropped 5 bases and J dropped 4 bases, with 18 bases sitting between them. The CDR3 is CASSTRPGRAYEQYF. The CDR3, as DNA: TGTGCCAGCAGTACACGACCGGGACGTGCATACGAGCAGTACTTC.

The sample holds a few counts of this clone. This chain uses TRBV7-2 with TRBJ2-7; D is unresolved. The germline V gene has CDR1 SGHTA and CDR2 FQGNSA. The CDR3 runs to 13 residues. Trimming took off 6 bases at V and 10 bases at J, with 19 bases between the two ends. CDR3 amino acids: CASSGLSLDPQYF. The CDR3 region has the DNA TGTGCCAGCAGTGGCCTATCACTTGACCCCCAGTACTTC.

This clone was detected only once. The genes are TRBV6-1 and TRBJ1-1; tentative D call: TRBD1 (5 bases). V was shortened by 2 bases and J by 3 bases, with 22 bases between the two germline ends. This CDR3 has 18 amino acids. Germline CDR1 MNHNS, CDR2 SASEGT. The CDR3 region has the DNA TGTGCCAGCAGTGAAAGTTGGGGGGGAGGAACGAAGGACACTGAAGCTTTCTTT. This translates into CASSESWGGGTKDTEAFF.

This clone occurred a few times. This chain connects TRBV5-1 to TRBJ2-3; D may be TRBD1 (5 bases). Germline CDR1 and CDR2: SGHRS and YFSETQ. This CDR3 comprises 16 residues. V lost 0 bases and J 1 base, leaving 12 bases between the germline ends. DNA of the CDR3: TGCGCCAGCAGCTTGGACGCAGGGATCCGCACAGATACGCAGTATTTT. It specifies CASSLDAGIRTDTQYF.

The genes are TRBV6-1 and TRBJ1-4; D perhaps matches TRBD1 (5 bases). CDR3 size: 16 residues. The ends were cut back, 2 bases at V and 3 bases at J, with 13 bases in the middle. CDR1 is MNHNS, CDR2 SASEGT, per germline. Here the CDR3 reads CASSEFGGPSNEKLFF. CDR3 DNA sequence: TGTGCCAGCAGTGAATTTGGGGGACCGTCTAATGAAAAACTGTTTTTT.

This clone was observed a single time. The chain couples TRBV5-1 to TRBJ2-5; 7 bases fit TRBD1. CDR1 and CDR2 from the germline V gene are SGHRS and YFSETQ. V shed 0 bases, J shed 4 bases, and the junction held 3 bases outside the gene matches. There are 14 residues in the CDR3. CDR3 DNA: TGCGCCAGCAGCTTGGGACAGGGTTCAGAGACCCAGTACTTC. Protein product: CASSLGQGSETQYF.

J is TRBJ2-1 and V is TRBV11-3, with a tentative D call TRBD1 (6 bases). V dropped 5 bases and J dropped 1 base, with 12 bases sitting between them. CDR3 size: 15 residues. The germline V gene encodes CDR1 SGHNT and CDR2 YENEEA. The CDR3 sequence: CASSPGHQSYNEQFF. CDR3 DNA sequence: TGTGCCAGCAGCCCGGGACACCAATCCTACAATGAGCAGTTCTTC.

V gene TRBV19 combines with J gene TRBJ2-5; 7 bases align to TRBD2. The CDR3 loop spans 14 amino acids. The V segment lost 6 bases and the J segment 13 bases; nucleotides outside the gene matches: 17. The germline V gene has CDR1 LNHDA and CDR2 SQIVND (reference sequence). The CDR3 bases are TGTGCCAGTAGGAAGACTAGCCTCGTCAAGCAACGGTACTTC. Translation: CASRKTSLVKQRYF. The variable domain in full, with the rest retrieved from reference TRBV19 and TRBJ2-5, is DGGITQSPKYLFRKEGQNVTLSCEQNLNHDAMYWYRQDPGQGLRLIYYSQIVNDFQKGDIAEGYSVSREKKESFPLTVTSAQKNPTAFYLCASRKTSLVKQRYFGPGTRLLVL.

J is TRBJ2-2 and V is TRBV29-1; possibly TRBD1 for D (5 bases). The CDR3 contains 13 residues. V lost 7 bases and J 0 bases, leaving 9 bases between the germline ends. The germline V gene has CDR1 SQVTM and CDR2 ANQGSEA. CDR3 in amino acids: CSAPDTNTGELFF. CDR3 DNA sequence: TGCAGCGCCCCGGACACGAACACCGGGGAGCTGTTTTTT.

J is TRBJ2-1 and V is TRBV7-9; tentatively, D is TRBD1 or TRBD2 (5 bases each). CDR1 and CDR2 (germline): SEHNR, FQNEAQ (reference sequence). The ends were cut back, 5 bases at V and 4 bases at J, with 15 bases in the middle. This CDR3 has 15 amino acids. This chain's CDR3 is CASSVPGTIYNEQFF. CDR3 nucleotides: TGTGCCAGCAGCGTCCCTGGGACGATTTACAATGAGCAGTTCTTC. Filled out from reference TRBV7-9 and TRBJ2-1, the complete variable domain reads DTGVSQNPRHKITKRGQNVTFRCDPISEHNRLYWYRQTLGQGPEFLTYFQNEAQLEKSRLLSDRFSAERPKGSFSTLEIQRTEQGDSAMYLCASSVPGTIYNEQFFGPGTRLTVL.

The chain links TRBV5-1 to TRBJ1-3; unclear D gene. Germline-derived CDR1 and CDR2 are SGHRS and YFSETQ. The CDR3 extends over 13 amino acids. Trimming pared 7 bases from V and 4 bases from J, leaving 12 bases between. CDR3 protein: CASARTAGNTIYF. The CDR3 coding sequence is TGCGCCAGCGCGAGGACGGCAGGAAACACCATATATTTT.

The chain has TRBV11-2 and TRBJ2-5; 10 positions agree with TRBD1. V shed 4 bases, J shed 5 bases, and the junction held 10 bases outside the gene matches. The germline CDR1 and CDR2 sequences are SGHAT and FQNNGV. The CDR3 runs to 16 residues. CDR3 region: CASSSRQGAREETQYF. CDR3 DNA: TGTGCCAGCAGCTCCCGACAGGGGGCGCGGGAGGAGACCCAGTACTTC.